The 28 T cell receptor beta chains below were found in one sample sequenced in a study of blood T cell repertoires in COVID-19. Data came from immunoSEQ multiplex PCR; TCRdb stores just in-frame clones and leaves some out. The table records under 300,000 clones, about 91% of them present only once. Sequencing was carried out using peripheral blood. These receptors were obtained from a middle-aged woman who had recovered from COVID-19.

This clone was counted a single time. The chain recombines TRBV7-9 with TRBJ2-2, with D maybe TRBD2 (6 bases). The CDR3 runs to 15 residues. The V end lost 5 bases, the J end lost 6 bases, and 16 bases lay between the germline ends. The germline gives CDR1 SEHNR, CDR2 FQNEAQ (reference sequence). CDR3 sequence reads: CASSPRAPGAGELFF. In DNA, the CDR3 is TGTGCCAGCAGCCCCCGGGCCCCGGGGGCCGGGGAGCTGTTTTTT. Full variable domain (remainder filled in from reference TRBV7-9 and TRBJ2-2): DTGVSQNPRHKITKRGQNVTFRCDPISEHNRLYWYRQTLGQGPEFLTYFQNEAQLEKSRLLSDRFSAERPKGSFSTLEIQRTEQGDSAMYLCASSPRAPGAGELFFGEGSRLTVL.

The gene calls are TRBV10-3 and TRBJ2-5; D may be TRBD2 (6 bases). This CDR3 has 13 residues. V was shortened by 4 bases and J by 2 bases, with 8 bases between the two germline ends. The germline gives CDR1 ENHRY, CDR2 SYGVKD. The CDR3 sequence: CAISARGQETQYF. For the CDR3, the DNA is TGTGCCATCAGTGCCCGGGGGCAAGAGACCCAGTACTTC.

V gene TRBV7-9 combines with J gene TRBJ1-2, with 7 bases lining up with TRBD1. The CDR3 has 14 residues. V shed 5 bases and J 7 bases; nucleotides not matched to a gene: 10. Germline V gene data show CDR1 as SEHNR and CDR2 as FQNEAQ (reference sequence). CDR3 loop: CASSRTGLRRGYTF. The CDR3 nucleotides are TGTGCCAGCAGCCGGACAGGCCTTCGTCGTGGCTACACCTTC.

This clone showed up just a few times. The V gene is TRBV5-1, the J gene TRBJ2-2; 7 nucleotides line up with TRBD1. V gave up 0 bases and J gave up 3 bases; unmatched junction bases: 2. Germline CDR1 and CDR2: SGHRS and YFSETQ. This CDR3 has 15 amino acids. CDR3 sequence (DNA): TGCGCCAGCAGCTTGGGGGGGACAGACACCGGGGAGCTGTTTTTT. Its protein is CASSLGGTDTGELFF.

This chain links TRBV18 with TRBJ1-4, with TRBD1 identical over 7 bases. Germline lookup yields CDR1 KGHSH and CDR2 LQKENI. CDR3 length equals 15 residues. The V and J ends lost 3 bases and 3 bases, in that order; junction bases with no gene match: 4. The CDR3 DNA reads TGTGCCAGCTCACCTGAAAGGGGGCCTAATGAAAAACTGTTTTTT. Protein product: CASSPERGPNEKLFF. Drawing the rest from reference TRBV18 and TRBJ1-4, the complete variable domain is NAGVMQNPRHLVRRRGQEARLRCSPMKGHSHVYWYRQLPEEGLKFMVYLQKENIIDESGMPKERFSAEFPKEGPSILRIQQVVRGDSAAYFCASSPERGPNEKLFFGSGTQLSVL.

The chain carries TRBV6-5 and TRBJ1-2, with 7 bases fitting TRBD1. The V gene's germline CDR1 is MNHEY and CDR2 SVGAGI. The CDR3 spans 15 residues. The V gene end was trimmed by 0 bases and the J gene end by 3 bases; junction bases not matched to a gene: 4. The CDR3 protein is CASSYSVRGDYGYTF. The DNA for the CDR3 is TGTGCCAGCAGTTACTCGGTCAGGGGGGACTATGGCTACACCTTC.

The chain recombines TRBV11-2 with TRBJ2-6, with 10 bases that match TRBD1. The CDR3 is made up of 18 amino acids. Germline V lookup: CDR1 SGHAT, CDR2 FQNNGV. V trimming: 3 bases; J trimming: 2 bases; junction bases outside the gene matches: 7. In nucleotides, the CDR3 is TGTGCCAGCAGCTTCGAGACAGGGGGCAATACTGGGGCCAACGTCCTGACTTTC. It specifies CASSFETGGNTGANVLTF.

The chain joins TRBV28 to TRBJ2-3; 9 nucleotides match TRBD1. After removal of 5 bases from V and 4 bases from J, the junction contained 22 bases not matched to a gene. Germline V lookup: CDR1 MDHEN, CDR2 SYDVKM. The CDR3 contains 20 residues. The CDR3 coding sequence is TGTGCCAGCAGTCCGCTCTTCTCCAGGCCGGGACAGGGAATAGCAGATACGCAGTATTTT. Translation: CASSPLFSRPGQGIADTQYF.

This clone is a singleton in its sample. The V and J genes are TRBV9 and TRBJ2-2; D ambiguous. Trimming pared 3 bases from V and 0 bases from J, leaving 6 bases between. The V gene's germline CDR1 is SGDLS and CDR2 YYNGEE. The CDR3 length is 14 residues. This CDR3 is CASSGGSNTGELFF. Here the CDR3 DNA reads TGTGCCAGCAGCGGAGGCTCGAACACCGGGGAGCTGTTTTTT.

This clone was seen a handful of times. The rearrangement links TRBV28 to TRBJ1-2, with D hard to call. The germline V gene has CDR1 MDHEN and CDR2 SYDVKM. Deletions cut 8 bases from V and 5 bases from J, with 12 bases between. The CDR3 spans 12 residues. The CDR3 DNA follows: TGTGCCAGCCACCACTCGATATATGGCTACACCTTC. This codes for CASHHSIYGYTF.

The chain has TRBV6-1 and TRBJ2-5; TRBD1 matches at 8 bases. V lost 2 bases, J lost 1 base, and 3 bases stayed unmatched. The CDR3 length is 15 residues. CDR1 and CDR2 (germline): MNHNS, SASEGT. CDR3 bases: TGTGCCAGCAGTGAACCTGGGACAGGCCAAGAGACCCAGTACTTC. As protein: CASSEPGTGQETQYF.

The chain recombines TRBV7-3 with TRBJ2-6; D might be TRBD1 (6 bases). CDR3 length: 19 amino acids. With 4 bases removed from V and 0 bases from J, the gap between germline ends came to 19 bases. Germline V gives CDR1 SGHTA, CDR2 FQGTGA. Here the CDR3 DNA reads TGTGCCAGCAGCTCAACAAAACAGGGTAAACTCTCTGGGGCCAACGTCCTGACTTTC. This codes for CASSSTKQGKLSGANVLTF.

The J gene is TRBJ2-1, the V gene TRBV3-1 (or the pseudogene TRBV3-2); 14 bases match TRBD2. J was trimmed by 1 base and V by 1 base; bases with no gene match: 9. This CDR3 is 20 amino acids long. Looked up from germline, CDR1 is LGHDT and CDR2 is YNNKEL (reference sequence). The CDR3 is CASSQGGLAGVYGSYNEQFF. The CDR3 region has the DNA TGTGCCAGCAGCCAAGGGGGACTAGCGGGAGTATATGGGTCCTACAATGAGCAGTTCTTC.

The chain employs TRBV3-1 (or the pseudogene TRBV3-2) and TRBJ2-5; 8 positions agree with TRBD1. Unmatched junction bases numbered 4, after V lost 3 bases and J lost 1 base. CDR3 length: 15 amino acids. Germline values: CDR1 LGHDT, CDR2 YNNKEL (reference sequence). CDR3 sequence (DNA): TGTGCCAGCAGCCAGTGGGACAGGCTCCAAGAGACCCAGTACTTC. Translation: CASSQWDRLQETQYF.

This chain connects TRBV2 to TRBJ1-1, with D uncertain. CDR3 size: 14 residues. Trimming shortened V by 7 bases and J by 0 bases, and 12 bases separated the two germline ends. Per germline, CDR1 SNHLY and CDR2 FYNNEI. This CDR3 reads CASTPRAMNTEAFF. The CDR3 DNA reads as TGTGCCAGCACCCCGCGGGCCATGAACACTGAAGCTTTCTTT.

The genes are TRBV18 and TRBJ1-2; no clear D gene. The V gene's germline CDR1 is KGHSH and CDR2 LQKENI. V was cut by 8 bases and J by 3 bases, with 13 bases left in between. The CDR3 runs to 13 residues. The CDR3 protein is CASLTDGDYGYTF. CDR3 nucleotide sequence: TGTGCCAGCCTAACGGACGGGGACTATGGCTACACCTTC.

V usage is TRBV13 and J usage is TRBJ2-5, with 7 bases identical to TRBD2. CDR1 is PRHDT and CDR2 is FYEKMQ in the germline V gene (reference sequence). Trimming took 5 bases from V and 5 from J; bases not matched to a gene: 11. The CDR3 spans 15 residues. The CDR3 spells CASSAVGGSSETQYF. Written as DNA, the CDR3 is TGTGCCAGCAGCGCAGTGGGGGGGTCCTCGGAGACCCAGTACTTC.

The chain couples TRBV2 to TRBJ1-6; D is ambiguous. V gave up 7 bases and J gave up 5 bases, with 9 bases separating them. This CDR3 comprises 13 residues. The germline gives CDR1 SNHLY, CDR2 FYNNEI. The CDR3 nucleotides read TGTGCCAGCATGGGCCATGATAATTCACCCCTCCACTTT. This gives the protein CASMGHDNSPLHF.

The V call is TRBV10-2, the J call TRBJ1-2; D is possibly TRBD1 (5 bases). The V end lost 9 bases, the J end lost 8 bases, and 22 bases lay between the germline ends. This CDR3 spans 14 amino acids. Germline values: CDR1 WSHSY, CDR2 SAAADI. The DNA of the CDR3 is TGCGCCAGTTCGGGGGAGGGACGAGTAGGAGGCTACACCTTC. Its translation is CASSGEGRVGGYTF.

The V and J genes are TRBV15 and TRBJ1-3; a weak D match, TRBD1 (5 bases). The germline gives CDR1 LNHNV, CDR2 YYDKDF (reference sequence). The CDR3 runs 14 residues. With 3 bases removed from V and 1 base from J, the gap between germline ends came to 7 bases. For the CDR3, the DNA is TGTGCCACCAGCAGGGAGGGGTCTGGAAACACCATATATTTT. Translated: CATSREGSGNTIYF.

The rearrangement joins TRBV2 to TRBJ2-5; the match to TRBD2 covers 7 bases. The CDR3 is made up of 14 amino acids. The V gene end was trimmed by 6 bases and the J gene end by 4 bases; junction bases not matched to a gene: 8. Germline V gives CDR1 SNHLY, CDR2 FYNNEI. The CDR3 DNA reads TGTGCCAGCAGATGGCTAGCGGAGCCAGAGACCCAGTACTTC. This codes for CASRWLAEPETQYF.

This clone was picked up one time. The rearrangement joins TRBV12-3 or TRBV12-4 to TRBJ1-1; a possible D gene is TRBD1 (5 bases). The V and J ends lost 2 bases and 7 bases respectively, with 11 bases between them. The CDR3 contains 13 residues. CDR3: CASSLPFQGEAFF. CDR3 coding DNA: TGTGCCAGCAGTTTACCGTTTCAGGGTGAAGCTTTCTTT.

This chain links TRBV7-2 with TRBJ1-2; no firm D call. V was trimmed by 5 bases and J by 8 bases, leaving 21 bases between them. The CDR3 is 15 amino acids. The germline CDR1 and CDR2 sequences are SGHTA and FQGNSA. The CDR3 bases are TGTGCCAGCAGCCATCCAGCTCAACTGGGCAGAGGCTACACCTTC. The encoded protein is CASSHPAQLGRGYTF.

This rearrangement joins TRBV6-5 to TRBJ1-1; possibly TRBD1 for D (6 bases). Germline CDR1 is MNHEY and CDR2 is SVGAGI. Trimming stripped 7 bases from V and 4 bases from J, with 19 bases between. This CDR3 comprises 15 residues. CDR3 sequence (DNA): TGTGCCAGCATTCAGACTTACGGACAGTTCACTGAAGCTTTCTTT. Its protein product is CASIQTYGQFTEAFF.

This clone occurred many times. This sample includes further DNA sequences coding for the same CDR3. The CDR3 nucleotides read TGTGCCAGCAGTGAGCAGGGGAACTATGGCTACACCTTC. It encodes CASSEQGNYGYTF. This chain uses TRBV2 with TRBJ1-2, with TRBD1 as a possible D gene (6 bases). V was trimmed by 3 bases and J by 2 bases, leaving 7 bases between them. The CDR3 is made up of 13 amino acids. Germline CDR1 and CDR2: SNHLY and FYNNEI.

This chain uses TRBV7-9 with TRBJ1-6, with 7 bases fitting TRBD1. V was pared by 6 bases and J by 7 bases, with 6 bases of the junction left unmatched. The CDR3 length is 14 residues. Looked up from germline, CDR1 is SEHNR and CDR2 is FQNEAQ (reference sequence). The CDR3 nucleotides are TGTGCCAGCAGGGCCGGGACAGCGAATTCACCCCTCCACTTT. It codes for CASRAGTANSPLHF.

The rearrangement links TRBV28 to TRBJ1-2; D is possibly TRBD1 (5 bases). The CDR3 is 15 amino acids. Germline V gene lookup returns CDR1 MDHEN and CDR2 SYDVKM. V shed 1 base and J shed 8 bases, with 17 bases lying between them. CDR3 nucleotide sequence: TGTGCCAGCAGTTTATTGAGCGGGCAGGGAGGCGGCTACACCTTC. Translation: CASSLLSGQGGGYTF.

This chain joins TRBV7-9 and TRBJ1-1, with a possible D match to TRBD1 (5 bases). The germline V gene encodes CDR1 SEHNR and CDR2 FQNEAQ (reference sequence). V was shortened by 2 bases and J by 0 bases, with 10 bases between the two germline ends. The CDR3 consists of 15 residues. This CDR3 is CASSLKRGLNTEAFF. As DNA, the CDR3 is TGTGCCAGCAGCTTAAAAAGGGGCCTGAACACTGAAGCTTTCTTT. The full variable domain, rest sourced from reference TRBV7-9 and TRBJ1-1, is DTGVSQNPRHKITKRGQNVTFRCDPISEHNRLYWYRQTLGQGPEFLTYFQNEAQLEKSRLLSDRFSAERPKGSFSTLEIQRTEQGDSAMYLCASSLKRGLNTEAFFGQGTRLTVV.